This T cell receptor beta chain appears in the sequencing data of a study of response to subunit inactivated influenza vaccine. Germline-derived CDR1 and CDR2 are MGHRA and YSYEKL. This CDR3 comprises 21 residues. The V end was cut by 0 bases, the J end by 1 base, with 25 bases between. TCRdb itself ran the RT-PCR reads through MiXCR, one entry per CDR3 protein. This table holds about 310,000 distinct CDR3 sequences, around 20% found once. This clonotype was detected a few times. The sequencing here drew on PBMCs from blood, taken roughly 20 months after vaccination. The chain is built from TRBV4-1 and TRBJ2-4; D may match TRBD1 or TRBD2 (5 bases each). The origin of this receptor is a man aged 50-75 years who received an inactivated influenza vaccine. The CDR3 here is CASSQDLLAARFWGAKNIQYF. The DNA for the CDR3 is TGCGCCAGCAGCCAAGATTTGCTAGCTGCCCGTTTTTGGGGGGCCAAAAACATTCAGTACTTC.